Listed below are T cell receptor beta chains from one sample, sequenced in a study of PD-L1 blockade in urothelial cancer. Produced via immunoSEQ multiplex PCR; TCRdb's table is partial and in-frame only. The sample gives some 79,000 clones, roughly 82% of which show up once; more than 8% is in the top ten. This specimen consisted of PBMCs, obtained around atezolizumab (anti-PD-L1) treatment. The receptors stem from a man between 65 and 80 years old with urothelial cancer. Each CDR3 is given with its conserved first and last residue. The D gene is left open where the match is weak. Clone size appears in some rows only: once, few, many, or a class for an expanded clone.

TRBD1	TRBV6-6	NA	TRBJ2-1	TGTGCCAGCAGTTCCGGGACAGGGGTCTACAATGAGCAGTTCTTC	CASSSGTGVYNEQFF
TRBD1	TRBV13	once	TRBJ1-2	TGTGCCAGCAGCTTGACAGGGGATCATGGCTACACCTTC	CASSLTGDHGYTF
TRBD2	TRBV6-5	NA	TRBJ2-1	TGTGCCAGCTCCGGGACTAGCGGGCTAAATGAGCAGTTCTTC	CASSGTSGLNEQFF
TRBD1	TRBV7-6	NA	TRBJ2-7	TGTGCCAGCAGCCTAAATGGACAGGGAGTGGGCGAGCAGTACTTC	CASSLNGQGVGEQYF
NA	TRBV5-1	NA	TRBJ1-1	TGCGCCAGCAGCTTGGGACAGTCGAACACTGAAGCTTTCTTT	CASSLGQSNTEAFF
TRBD2	TRBV10-3	many	TRBJ2-1	TGTGCCACGTCGGGGGGCAATGAGCAGTTCTTC	CATSGGNEQFF
TRBD2	TRBV30	NA	TRBJ2-1	TGTGCCTGGACCGAGGGACTAGCGACTAACAATGAGCAGTTCTTC	CAWTEGLATNNEQFF
TRBD1	TRBV18	NA	TRBJ1-1	TGTGCCAGCTCATCGGGACAGGGGATGAACACTGAAGCTTTCTTT	CASSSGQGMNTEAFF
NA	TRBV29-1	NA	TRBJ2-1	TGCAGCGTCGACGGACTCCGATACAATGAGCAGTTCTTC	CSVDGLRYNEQFF
TRBD2	TRBV9	NA	TRBJ2-3	TGTGCCAGCAGCGTAGGTCTAGCGGGGGGAAGCACAGATACGCAGTATTTT	CASSVGLAGGSTDTQYF
TRBD2	TRBV5-4	NA	TRBJ2-3	TGTGCCAGCAGCTTTGGGACTAGCAAGACTAGCACAGATACGCAGTATTTT	CASSFGTSKTSTDTQYF
TRBD1	TRBV19	few	TRBJ1-4	TGTGCCAGTAGTAGAGGACAGGGGTTAGAGGAAAAACTGTTTTTT	CASSRGQGLEEKLFF
NA	TRBV18	NA	TRBJ2-2	TGTGCCAGCTCGACCGGGACTCCCAACACCGGGGAGCTGTTTTTT	CASSTGTPNTGELFF
TRBD2	TRBV4-2	once	TRBJ2-5	TGTGCCAGCAGCCAAGAGCCAGCGGGGGGCCAAGAGACCCAGTACTTC	CASSQEPAGGQETQYF
NA	TRBV5-1	NA	TRBJ1-1	TGCGCCAGCAGCATGCTGGGGGGAACCACTGAAGCTTTCTTT	CASSMLGGTTEAFF
TRBD1	TRBV7-3	few	TRBJ1-2	TGTGCCAGCAGCTTAGTGTTCGTGACAGGGGGGATTCGTGATGGCTACACCTTC	CASSLVFVTGGIRDGYTF
TRBD1	TRBV30	NA	TRBJ1-5	TGTGCCTGGAAAGGGACAGGCAATCAGCCCCAGCATTTT	CAWKGTGNQPQHF
NA	TRBV7-8	NA	TRBJ2-7	TGTGCCAGCAGCGAGGGCAGGGAGGACGAGCAGTACTTC	CASSEGREDEQYF
TRBD2	TRBV19	NA	TRBJ2-1	TGTGCCAGTACCCCCGGGACTAGCGGGGGAGAGCAGTTCTTC	CASTPGTSGGEQFF
TRBD1	TRBV4-3	NA	TRBJ2-1	TGCGCCAGCAGCCAAGGTGAGTGGGGGGTTCCTGACAGGGGACCTTACAATGAGCAGTTCTTC	CASSQGEWGVPDRGPYNEQFF
NA	TRBV5-4	NA	TRBJ1-1	TGTGCCAGCAGGTCGGGGCGGGAGAACACTGAAGCTTTCTTT	CASRSGRENTEAFF
NA	TRBV5-1	NA	TRBJ2-1	TGCGCCAGCAGCTTGGACAGCACCGACTACAATGAGCAGTTCTTC	CASSLDSTDYNEQFF
TRBD1	TRBV9	NA	TRBJ2-1	TGTGCCAGCAGCGTAGACCGGACAGGTCGTCTCAACTACAATGAGCAGTTCTTC	CASSVDRTGRLNYNEQFF
TRBD1	TRBV20-1	NA	TRBJ1-1	TGCAGTGCCGGGGGACAGACTGAAGCTTTCTTT	CSAGGQTEAFF
NA	TRBV19	few	TRBJ1-1	TGTGCCAGTAGTATGGGGCAGGGAATGTCGGCTGGGTTT	CASSMGQGMSAGF
NA	TRBV6-4	NA	TRBJ1-4	TGTGCCAGCAGTGAAGCCGGACACTATTTGGAAAATGAAAAACTGTTTTTT	CASSEAGHYLENEKLFF
TRBD1	TRBV7-3	NA	TRBJ2-2	TGTGCCAGTGGACAGGGGGCGAACACCGGGGAGCTGTTTTTT	CASGQGANTGELFF
NA	TRBV15	once	TRBJ1-5	TGTGCCACCAGTAAGAGGAGGGGCCGAGGCAATCAGCCCCAGCATTTT	CATSKRRGRGNQPQHF
NA	TRBV19	few	TRBJ2-1	TGTGCCAGTAGTCTCGGGGCCTACAATGAGCAGTTCTTC	CASSLGAYNEQFF
NA	TRBV4-2	few	TRBJ1-4	TGTGCCAGCAGCCAAGATGGCAGGGATGAAAAACTGTTTTTT	CASSQDGRDEKLFF
NA	TRBV4-3	NA	TRBJ1-3	TGCGCCAGCAGCCAAGATCCTAGCTCTGGAAACACCATATATTTT	CASSQDPSSGNTIYF
TRBD2	TRBV6-5	NA	TRBJ2-7	TGTGCCAGCAGTTACTCTAGCGGGAGGACCAACGAGCAGTACTTC	CASSYSSGRTNEQYF